This TCR beta chain emerged from a study of OX40 agonist ivuxolimab in advanced cancers. Across the study: Patients were dosed with the agonistic anti-OX40 (CD134) antibody ivuxolimab.

Germline CDR1 reads SGHRS; CDR2 reads YFSETQ. The CDR3 has 13 amino acids. Trimming removed 2 bases from V and 2 bases from J, with 8 bases in between. As for this clone: Antigen specificity is unknown.

Repertoires were generated with immunoSEQ multiplex PCR, while TCRdb's copy carries only in-frame clones and drops some. The sample contains around 90,000 clones, 92% of which appear only once. Study observations and caveats: Expanded clones were, on average, more numerous in CD8+ T cells than in CD4+.

This TCR was sampled from an adult with an advanced solid tumor such as melanoma, head and neck, liver or kidney cancer. The sequencing used CD4+ or CD8+ T cells sorted from blood, collected in a trial of the OX40 agonist ivuxolimab. This chain links TRBV5-1 with TRBJ2-7; no firm D call. The DNA of the CDR3 is TGCGCCAGCAGCTTAGGAGAACCCTACGAGCAGTACTTC. This encodes CASSLGEPYEQYF.